This T cell receptor beta chain was sequenced in a study of beta chain features in type 1 diabetes (dated by TCRdb to 2016 to 2019). At the level of the whole study: Patients and healthy donors did not differ in mean age, gender distribution, total cell number or subset yield. A total of about 100,000,000 sorted cells were examined across all samples, and RNA yield correlated strongly with the number of cells per subset. In the study, TCRB repertoires of sorted circulating CD4+ T cell subsets from recently diagnosed type 1 diabetes patients were compared with those of matched healthy donors. Whereas all 30 or so donors provided naive and central memory subsets, regulatory and stem cell-like memory subsets were isolated from just 8 patients and roughly 8 healthy donors. Results the study describes overall, beyond this receptor: Fewer insertions and more nucleotide deletions at VDJ recombination sites were observed in patients with type 1 diabetes, implying thymic rearrangement abnormalities. Because small numbers of individuals were included in the HLA sub-analyses, any influence of HLA type on TCRB rearrangement was left unresolved. The naive, central memory and regulatory TCRB repertoires appeared to resemble one another more closely among patients than among healthy donors. Shorter templates might be favored by PCR, yet because patient and control samples were amplified and corrected together, any such skew would affect both groups equally. Because cDNA rather than genomic DNA was sequenced, highly expressing activated cells could have been over-represented, although no difference in activation and CD3 levels was found between groups. Type 1 diabetes patients showed a moderate but significant shortening of TCRB CDR3 length in all four CD4+ subsets.

According to the germline V gene (reference sequence), CDR1 reads SGHNT and CDR2 reads YYREEE. The V and J ends are trimmed by 0 bases and 0 bases, leaving 13 bases between them. The CDR3 numbers 17 residues from cysteine through phenylalanine. The DNA shown is the 51-base CDR3, in frame from base 1. The High Capacity cDNA Reverse Transcription Kit was used to reverse transcribe all of the isolated RNA, meaning that expressed TCRB transcripts were what got sequenced. Naive, central memory and regulatory T cell samples underwent deep immunoSEQ sequencing, averaging around 4 million total reads per sample. After sorted cells were lysed in RLT buffer, RNA was extracted with DNase-treated RNeasy Micro or Mini kits, with the choice depending on cell number. Each cell subset was processed separately to prevent cross-contamination, with patient and healthy donor samples processed together. Using the immunoSEQ multiplex PCR, TCRB sequences were amplified from cDNA into 87-bp fragments spanning the CDR3 region. Sequencing of the amplicons was done on the Illumina HiSeq platform. The original pipeline was this. Synthetic template baselines were used to correct PCR bias computationally, reads within Hamming distance 2 were collapsed together, and singletons that could not be merged were discarded. Reads were aligned to IMGT to assign V, D and J genes, CDR3 length, and insertions or deletions at six rearrangement sites. Within each subset, clonotype counts were normalized to the number of sorted cells before true diversity and Gini coefficients were calculated with the tcR R package. The overlap coefficient, calculated on TCRB nucleotide sequences, was used to measure repertoire sharing. Out-of-frame TCRB sequences from naive cells were analyzed as a proxy for the pre-selection repertoire. TCRdb holds this immuneACCESS table with in-frame rearrangements only. Some clones are missing; in checked studies, unresolved V genes explain under half, and the rest has no known cause. The D gene and trimming were derived from the DNA, and the V and J assignments and clone size from that table. This sample is represented by under 950,000 clones; 15% to 20% of them were singletons. 0.023% of the sample lies in the top ten.

Notes on this clone: Its antigen remains unidentified. Qualities for individual bases were not recorded, and no much larger clone is one base off.

From each donor, a single peripheral blood sample of approximately 110 mL on average was drawn into heparinised tubes. A BD FACSAria II was used to sort naive, central memory, regulatory and stem cell-like memory CD4+ T cells with a panel that included CD45RO, CCR7, CD25, CD127, CD95 and CD27. All sorted populations exceeded 95% purity. PBMCs were isolated right away by Lymphoprep density gradient centrifugation and were stained directly, without culture. Samples were stained and sorted in pairs, with one healthy donor and one patient per experiment, so that batch effects were minimized. The receptor's source is a woman under 30 in good health. The chain uses TRBV5-4 and TRBJ2-1; the D call is possibly TRBD1 or TRBD2, each sharing 5 bases. The sample comprised naive CD4+ T cells from blood. The meaning of the sample's cell subset or site label: true naive CD4+ T cells. The encoded CDR3 is CASSLGGPSSSYNEQFF. The DNA is TGTGCCAGCAGCTTGGGGGGACCGTCGAGCTCCTACAATGAGCAGTTCTTC.